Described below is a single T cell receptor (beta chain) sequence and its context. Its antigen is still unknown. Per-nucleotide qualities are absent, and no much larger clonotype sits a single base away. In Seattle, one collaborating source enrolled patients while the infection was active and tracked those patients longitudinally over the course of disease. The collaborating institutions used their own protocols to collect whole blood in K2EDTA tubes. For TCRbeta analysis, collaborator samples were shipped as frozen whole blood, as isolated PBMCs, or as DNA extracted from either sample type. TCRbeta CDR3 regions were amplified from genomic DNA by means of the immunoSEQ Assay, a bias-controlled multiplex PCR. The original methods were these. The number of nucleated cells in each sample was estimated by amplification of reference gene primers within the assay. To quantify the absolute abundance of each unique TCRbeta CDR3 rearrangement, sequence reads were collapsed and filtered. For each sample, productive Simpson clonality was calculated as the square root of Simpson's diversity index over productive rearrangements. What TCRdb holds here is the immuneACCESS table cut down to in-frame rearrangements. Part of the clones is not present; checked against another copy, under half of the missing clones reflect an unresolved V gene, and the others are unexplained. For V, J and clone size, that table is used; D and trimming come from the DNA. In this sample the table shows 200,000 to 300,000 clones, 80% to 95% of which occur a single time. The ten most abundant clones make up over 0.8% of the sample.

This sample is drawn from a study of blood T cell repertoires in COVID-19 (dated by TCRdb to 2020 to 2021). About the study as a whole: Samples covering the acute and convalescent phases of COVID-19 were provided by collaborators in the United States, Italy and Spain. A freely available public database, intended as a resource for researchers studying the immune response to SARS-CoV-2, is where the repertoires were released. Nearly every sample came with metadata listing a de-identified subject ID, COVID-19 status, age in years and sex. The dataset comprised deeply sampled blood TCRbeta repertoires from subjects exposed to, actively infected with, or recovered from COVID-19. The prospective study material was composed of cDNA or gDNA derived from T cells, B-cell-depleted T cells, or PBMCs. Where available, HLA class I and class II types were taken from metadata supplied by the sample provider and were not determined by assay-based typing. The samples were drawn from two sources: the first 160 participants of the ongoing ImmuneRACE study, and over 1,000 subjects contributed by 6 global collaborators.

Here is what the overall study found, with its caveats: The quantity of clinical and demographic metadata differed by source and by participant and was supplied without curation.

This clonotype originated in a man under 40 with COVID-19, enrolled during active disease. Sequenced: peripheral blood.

CDR3 reads: CASSEGVGGALIYGYTF. The DNA reads TGTGCCAGCAGTGAAGGGGTTGGGGGGGCCCTAATCTATGGCTACACCTTC. The chain links TRBV6-1 with TRBJ1-2, and the D gene may be TRBD1, 6 bases matching. A distance of 19 bases separates the germline ends of V and J, which lose 1 base and 4 bases respectively. From the cysteine up to the phenylalanine, the CDR3 has a length of 17 residues. This entry keeps only the CDR3 DNA: 51 bases, framed from base 1. Via the germline V gene, CDR1 is MNHNS and CDR2 SASEGT.